Following are 6 T cell receptor beta chains from one sample sequenced in a study of CD8+CD57+ T cells in acquired aplastic anemia. CDR3 and TCR beta VDJ profiling relied on genomic DNA as the template. A single record per CDR3 protein comes from TCRdb applying MiXCR to the reads. The sample has approximately 300,000 distinct CDR3 sequences, roughly 53% seen once. By flow cytometry, patients selected for sequencing had shown an expansion of CD8+CD57+ cells. Sequencing was carried out using sorted CD4+, CD8+, or CD8+CD57+ T cells (not recorded which) from PBMCs. The receptor source for this set is a human donor with aplastic anemia.

The chain employs TRBV15 and TRBJ2-1, with a possible D match to TRBD2 (5 bases). The CDR3 consists of 15 residues. V gave up 0 bases and J gave up 6 bases, with 12 bases separating them. CDR1 and CDR2 from the germline V gene are LNHNV and YYDKDF (reference sequence). The CDR3 sequence is CATSRDRRLANEQFF. The CDR3 DNA is TGTGCCACCAGCAGAGATAGGAGGCTAGCCAATGAGCAGTTCTTC.

The sample holds many counts of this clonotype. The chain is built from TRBV7-9 and TRBJ2-3; a weak D match, TRBD2 (5 bases). Trimming stripped 3 bases from V and 0 bases from J, with 7 bases between. From germline, CDR1 is SEHNR and CDR2 FQNEAQ (reference sequence). The CDR3 covers 14 residues. CDR3 DNA sequence: TGTGCCAGCAGCTTGAGCGGTAGCACAGATACGCAGTATTTT. It is translated as CASSLSGSTDTQYF.

Note on this clonotype: The CDR3 does not end in the conserved phenylalanine or tryptophan, so this is likely a read error. CDR3 in amino acids: CASTQGAEQYL. The CDR3 region has the DNA TGTGCCAGCACGCAGGGGGCCGAGCAGTACTTA. The chain joins TRBV7-3 to TRBJ2-7; 8 positions agree with TRBD1. The germline gives CDR1 SGHTA, CDR2 FQGTGA. V gave up 7 bases and J gave up 6 bases; unmatched junction bases: 2. This CDR3 is built from 11 residues.

The CDR3 DNA reads as TGTGCCAGCAGTGTGGTAGGGGGCTCCTATGGCTACACCTTC. This gives the protein CASSVVGGSYGYTF. The chain has TRBV2 and TRBJ1-2, with 7 bases lining up with TRBD1. Per the germline V gene, CDR1 is SNHLY and CDR2 is FYNNEI. There are 14 residues in the CDR3. V lost 4 bases and J lost 4; bases outside the gene matches: 6.

This clonotype was recorded many times. The V and J genes are TRBV2 and TRBJ2-1; a possible D gene is TRBD1 (6 bases). CDR1 SNHLY and CDR2 FYNNEI come from the germline V gene. The V and J ends lost 6 bases and 10 bases respectively, with 13 bases between them. The CDR3 is 12 residues long. CDR3 bases: TGTGCCAGCAGGAATACAGGGACGGAGCAGTTCTTC. This codes for CASRNTGTEQFF.

This clonotype was picked up many times. V gene TRBV18 combines with J gene TRBJ2-3, with a weak D call TRBD2 (7 bases). Germline values: CDR1 KGHSH, CDR2 LQKENI. Trimming left V 6 bases short and J 7 bases short, with 17 bases between. This CDR3 spans 14 amino acids. The CDR3 DNA reads TGTGCCAGCTCCAAGGAGGGGGGGCCGTATACGCAGTATTTT. Encoded protein: CASSKEGGPYTQYF.